A selection of T cell receptor beta chains follows, all from one sample in a study of blood T cell repertoires in COVID-19. The method was immunoSEQ multiplex PCR; TCRdb's version includes in-frame clones alone and lacks a portion of them. The table has 200,000 to 250,000 clones, about 84% seen once; the top ten hold around 7.4%. The sequenced material came from PBMCs or T cells enriched from blood (not recorded which). The receptors originated from a woman aged 40 to 55 with acute COVID-19. CDR3s include the opening cysteine and the closing phenylalanine or tryptophan. D genes are given only for firm matches. Expanded clones get a size class; other rows say once, few or many, or leave the size out.

V gene,D gene,clone size,J gene,CDR3 DNA,CDR3 protein
TRBV2,TRBD1,-,TRBJ1-5,TGTGCCAGCAGCCCTCGGACAGGGGGCGAGCAGCCCCAGCATTTT,CASSPRTGGEQPQHF
TRBV29-1,-,-,TRBJ1-3,TGCAGCGTTGAGACACCCCGCTCTGGAAACACCATATATTTT,CSVETPRSGNTIYF
TRBV25-1,-,-,TRBJ2-7,TGTGCCAGCAGTGAACGCAGGGTCCCCTACGAGCAGTACTTC,CASSERRVPYEQYF
TRBV6-5,-,-,TRBJ1-6,TGTGCCAGCAGACAAACCGGAGGGAATTCACCCCTCCACTTT,CASRQTGGNSPLHF
TRBV29-1,-,-,TRBJ2-1,TGCAGCGTTGAAACAGCGGATTACTCCTACAATGAGCAGTTCTTC,CSVETADYSYNEQFF
TRBV4-3,-,-,TRBJ2-3,TGCGCCAGCAGCCAAGGACGTGCTGACAACACAGATACGCAGTATTTT,CASSQGRADNTDTQYF
TRBV25-1,-,-,TRBJ1-1,TGTGCCAGCAGTGAATCCACCGGGACAAGTTACACTGAAGCTTTCTTT,CASSESTGTSYTEAFF
TRBV7-2,TRBD1,-,TRBJ1-6,TGTGCCAGCAGGGGGGGACAGAGTAATTCACCCCTCCACTTT,CASRGGQSNSPLHF
TRBV2,TRBD1,-,TRBJ1-1,TGTGCCAGCACCCCCGACAGGGGCGGCTTCACTGAAGCTTTCTTT,CASTPDRGGFTEAFF
TRBV5-1,-,-,TRBJ2-1,TGCGCCAGCAGCTTGCGGGGGTTTGAGCAGTTCTTC,CASSLRGFEQFF
TRBV2,-,once,TRBJ1-6,TGTGCCAGCCTCGAAGGGGCAGTAAATAATTCACCCCTCCACTTT,CASLEGAVNNSPLHF
TRBV7-8,-,-,TRBJ1-2,TGTGCCACCAAGAATCAGGACTTAAACTATGGCTACACCTTC,CATKNQDLNYGYTF
TRBV6-5,TRBD1,-,TRBJ2-7,TGTGCCAGCAGTTATCTTAGGGGGCGCAGCGAGCAGTACTTC,CASSYLRGRSEQYF
TRBV29-1,-,-,TRBJ1-4,TGCAGCGTTGGGGTCGGCGGGGAGTATGAAAAACTGTTTTTT,CSVGVGGEYEKLFF
TRBV7-2,TRBD2,-,TRBJ2-1,TGTGCCAGCAGACTAGCGGGGGGCTCCTACAATGAGCAGTTCTTC,CASRLAGGSYNEQFF
TRBV2,-,-,TRBJ1-1,TGTGCCAGCAGTGTGGACAGAGTGAACACTGAAGCTTTCTTT,CASSVDRVNTEAFF
TRBV5-1,-,once,TRBJ1-3,TGCGCCAGCAGGGGGAACGGAGGGGACACCATATATTTT,CASRGNGGDTIYF
TRBV28,TRBD2,-,TRBJ2-2,TGTGCCAGCAGTTTACGCGGACTAGCGGGAGAGGGGGAGCTGTTTTTT,CASSLRGLAGEGELFF
TRBV2,TRBD2,-,TRBJ2-7,TGTGCCAGCAGTCTCTCCAATCAACCTAGACTAGCGGGGGGCAGGAGGTACGAGCAGTACTTC,CASSLSNQPRLAGGRRYEQYF
TRBV3-1/TRBV3-2,TRBD1,-,TRBJ2-5,TGTGCCAGCAGCAGGGACAGGGGTACGGAGACCCAGTACTTC,CASSRDRGTETQYF
TRBV15,TRBD2,-,TRBJ2-3,TGTGCCACCCGCGGGGGTTGGACTAGCGGGTTAACAGATACGCAGTATTTT,CATRGGWTSGLTDTQYF
TRBV6-5,TRBD1,-,TRBJ1-2,TGTGCCAGCAGCGACAGGGTTCCTAACTATGGCTACACCTTC,CASSDRVPNYGYTF
TRBV29-1,TRBD1,few,TRBJ2-6,TGCAGCGTTGAGCAGGGGGTCTCTGGGGCCAACGTCCTGACTTTC,CSVEQGVSGANVLTF
TRBV9,TRBD2,-,TRBJ2-3,TGTGCCAGCAGCGGGGGACTAGCGGGAGAAGATACGCAGTATTTT,CASSGGLAGEDTQYF
TRBV9,TRBD2,-,TRBJ2-1,TGTGCCAGCAGCGTAGGGCTAGCGGGGCTAAGCTCCTACAATGAGCAGTTCTTC,CASSVGLAGLSSYNEQFF
TRBV14,-,-,TRBJ1-2,TGTGCCAGCAGCCAAGATCTGGGGGGTTATGGCTACACCTTC,CASSQDLGGYGYTF
TRBV5-5,TRBD1,-,TRBJ2-3,TGTGCCAGCAGCCCCGGACAGGGGGCAGATACGCAGTATTTT,CASSPGQGADTQYF
TRBV29-1,TRBD1,few,TRBJ1-5,TGCAGCGTCGGACAGGGGGCCGGGAGCAATCAGCCCCAGCATTTT,CSVGQGAGSNQPQHF
TRBV6-5,-,-,TRBJ1-3,TGTGCCATTTCGTGGGCAGGGAAGAAAAACACCATATATTTT,CAISWAGKKNTIYF
TRBV19,-,-,TRBJ1-5,TGTGCCAGCGACGAACAGGGTCGAAGCCAGCCCCAGCATTTT,CASDEQGRSQPQHF
TRBV2,-,-,TRBJ1-4,TGTGCCAGCAGTAGGACTTTTAATGAAAAACTGTTTTTT,CASSRTFNEKLFF
TRBV18,-,few,TRBJ1-1,TGTGCCAGCTCACCACGTCAGGGGGAAGCTTTCTTT,CASSPRQGEAFF
TRBV3-1/TRBV3-2,TRBD1,-,TRBJ2-5,TGTGCCAGCAGCCGAACGGGACAGGGGAGAGAGACCCAGTACTTC,CASSRTGQGRETQYF
TRBV2,-,many,TRBJ2-7,TGTGCCAGCAGTCGACTTACCTACGAGCAGTACTTC,CASSRLTYEQYF
TRBV28,TRBD1,once,TRBJ1-2,TGTGCCAGCAGTGATCAAGACAGGGCCGGCTACACCTTC,CASSDQDRAGYTF
TRBV5-6,-,-,TRBJ2-7,TGTGCCAGCAGCTTGCCCAGCGGGACAGGCTTAGAGCAGTACTTC,CASSLPSGTGLEQYF
TRBV7-2,TRBD1,-,TRBJ1-4,TGTGCCAGCAGCGCACAACAGGGGTGGGAAAAACTGTTTTTT,CASSAQQGWEKLFF
TRBV5-1,TRBD2,-,TRBJ2-1,TGCGCCAGCAGCTCTAGCGGGAGCGCCCTGAGTGAGCAGTTCTTC,CASSSSGSALSEQFF
TRBV7-6,TRBD1,once,TRBJ2-2,TGTGCCAGCAGCGAGGGGGCAGGGTCAAACACCGGGGAGCTGTTTTTT,CASSEGAGSNTGELFF
TRBV11-1,TRBD1,-,TRBJ1-4,TGTGCCAGCAGCTTTGCGACAGGGGGTAGAGAAAAACTGTTTTTT,CASSFATGGREKLFF
TRBV12-3/TRBV12-4,-,-,TRBJ2-5,TGTGCCAGCGGACTGGGCAGGATGGAGACCCAGTACTTC,CASGLGRMETQYF
TRBV6-2/TRBV6-3,TRBD2,-,TRBJ2-1,TGTGCCAGCAGCCTAAGCGGGAGCCACAATGAGCAGTTCTTC,CASSLSGSHNEQFF